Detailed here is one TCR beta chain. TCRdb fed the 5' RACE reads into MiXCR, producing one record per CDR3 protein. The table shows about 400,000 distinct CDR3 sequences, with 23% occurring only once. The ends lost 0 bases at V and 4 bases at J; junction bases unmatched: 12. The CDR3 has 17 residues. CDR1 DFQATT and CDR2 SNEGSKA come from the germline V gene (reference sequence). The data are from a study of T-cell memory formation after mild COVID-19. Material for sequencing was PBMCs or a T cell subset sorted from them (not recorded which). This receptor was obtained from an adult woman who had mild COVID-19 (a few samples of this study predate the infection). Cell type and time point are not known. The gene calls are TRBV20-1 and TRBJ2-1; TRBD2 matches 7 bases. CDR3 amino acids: CSARESKAGRAYNEQFF. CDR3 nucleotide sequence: TGCAGTGCTAGAGAATCGAAAGCGGGGCGGGCGTACAATGAGCAGTTCTTC.